There are many counts of the clone carrying this T cell receptor (beta chain). Its antigen is not identified. TCR beta CDR3 region amplification was performed from RNA transcripts. A first-round RT-PCR of the TCR CDR3 used the HTBI primer set. From the multiplex PCR reads, TCRdb called clonotypes with MiXCR, one entry per CDR3 protein. The sample gives hundreds of thousands of distinct CDR3 sequences, more than 20% of which show up once; 34% is in the top ten. Together with thyroid ultrasound, orbital computed tomography, serum thyroxine and TRAb, clinical symptoms were used for diagnoses. V trimming: 4 bases; J trimming: 4 bases; junction bases outside the gene matches: 8. Germline loops: CDR1 SNHLY, CDR2 FYNNEI. The CDR3 has 16 residues. This entry is derived from a study of T cells in Graves' hyperthyroidism and ophthalmopathy. Findings and limits, study-wide: Blood also held most thyroid clonotypes expanded beyond 0.001. Stable hyperthyroidism was told apart from ophthalmopathy by a model built on 13 V-J features. Before onset, by a median of about six months, the model predicted ophthalmopathy.

The chain is built from TRBV2 and TRBJ2-3, with TRBD2 matching over 10 bases. Material for sequencing was blood. The receptor was derived from a young man with Graves' ophthalmopathy. The CDR3 is CASSVRIAGGPDTQYF. The DNA of the CDR3 is TGTGCCAGCAGTGTAAGGATAGCGGGAGGACCAGATACGCAGTATTTT.